Shown below are 2 T cell receptor beta chains from a single sample sequenced in a study of T cell changes during pregnancy in multiple sclerosis. Clones were sequenced by immunoSEQ multiplex PCR, and TCRdb holds only the in-frame ones, with some missing. The sample includes fewer than 55,000 clones, around 90% seen only once; the top ten take 0.5%. Sequencing was performed on CD4+ T cells from peripheral blood mononuclear cells, taken in the third trimester of pregnancy. The receptors originated from a female donor with multiple sclerosis, enrolled in a pregnancy study.

This chain joins TRBV10-2 and TRBJ2-7, with 8 bases matching TRBD1. The germline V gene encodes CDR1 WSHSY and CDR2 SAAADI. Trimming at V came to 6 bases and at J to 3 bases, leaving 4 bases not matched to a gene. CDR3 length: 13 amino acids. CDR3 protein: CASRQGVLYEQYF. The CDR3 DNA is TGCGCCAGCAGACAGGGGGTGCTCTACGAGCAGTACTTC.

The V gene is TRBV19, the J gene TRBJ1-4; D gene unclear. Germline values: CDR1 LNHDA, CDR2 SQIVND (reference sequence). There are 14 residues in the CDR3. V was pared by 3 bases and J by 3 bases, with 8 bases between. The CDR3 protein is CASSIRGANEKLFF. The CDR3 bases are TGTGCCAGTAGTATCCGGGGAGCTAATGAAAAACTGTTTTTT.